The T cell receptor (beta chain) under discussion was sequenced for a study of Ad26.COV2.S vaccination and SARS-CoV-2 variants. Clones were read by immunoSEQ multiplex PCR, and TCRdb kept only the in-frame ones, dropping some. The sample lists about 330,000 clones, around 90% occurring once. CDR3 length equals 18 residues. Germline V gene sequence: CDR1 ENHRY, CDR2 SYGVKD. Trimming pared 0 bases from V and 0 bases from J, leaving 15 bases between. The sample's treatment: 19 received Ad26.COV2.S at low or high dose, single or two shots; about 5 received placebo; per-sample allocation not given. Samples analyzed were those drawn on day 63 after the first vaccine or placebo injection.

Here the sequenced sample was peripheral blood, taken in a trial of Ad26.COV2.S vaccine versus placebo. This TCR was recovered from a person aged 18-60 years who received the Ad26.COV2.S COVID-19 vaccine or a placebo. This chain joins TRBV10-3 and TRBJ2-1; no reliable D call. Written as DNA, the CDR3 is TGTGCCATCAGTGAGTCGACTCTGCCAAGTAGCTCCTACAATGAGCAGTTCTTC. Protein: CAISESTLPSSSYNEQFF.